The rows below give T cell receptor beta chains drawn from one sample of a study of technical replicates of blood from four donors. Produced via immunoSEQ multiplex PCR; TCRdb's table is partial and in-frame only. The table shows some 76,000 clones, with under 95% occurring only once. What was sequenced was T cells isolated from PBMCs. These receptor sequences come from a human donor in good health. Both conserved end residues are part of each CDR3. D genes are given only for firm matches. Size tells how often a clone was seen (once, few, many) or the class of an expanded clone, and some rows leave it out.

TRBD2,TRBJ2-1,.,TRBV25-1,CASSEYVASGSNEQFF,TGTGCCAGCAGTGAATATGTGGCTAGCGGGAGCAATGAGCAGTTCTTC
TRBD1,TRBJ1-1,.,TRBV6-5,CASSYGGQGDTEAFF,TGTGCCAGCAGTTATGGAGGACAGGGGGACACTGAAGCTTTCTTT
TRBD2,TRBJ2-1,.,TRBV7-7,CASSPLLAEYNEQFF,TGTGCTAGCAGCCCCCTACTAGCGGAGTACAATGAGCAGTTCTTC
TRBD2,TRBJ2-7,.,TRBV6-1,CASSDYSRGLAGAYEQYF,TGTGCCAGCAGTGACTACTCCCGGGGACTAGCGGGAGCCTACGAGCAGTACTTC
.,TRBJ2-3,.,TRBV7-2,CASSPFTDTQYF,TGTGCCAGCAGCCCATTCACAGATACGCAGTATTTT
TRBD2,TRBJ2-3,.,TRBV9,CASSVTSSGDTQYF,TGTGCCAGCAGCGTCACGTCTAGCGGAGATACGCAGTATTTT
TRBD2,TRBJ2-5,.,TRBV5-1,CASSLRLAGGSRETQYF,TGCGCCAGCAGCTTGAGACTAGCGGGGGGGTCCAGGGAGACCCAGTACTTC
.,TRBJ1-2,once,TRBV6-6,CASSLDRGGYTF,TGTGCCAGCAGCCTCGACAGAGGAGGCTACACCTTC
.,TRBJ2-3,.,TRBV6-5,CASSYRGGTDTQYF,TGTGCCAGCAGTTACCGAGGAGGCACAGATACGCAGTATTTT
TRBD1,TRBJ2-3,.,TRBV27,CASSSSSRGLTRDTDTQYF,TGTGCCAGCAGTTCAAGTTCCAGGGGGCTGACTCGTGACACAGATACGCAGTATTTT
.,TRBJ1-6,.,TRBV27,CASSLWGGSSPLHF,TGTGCCAGCAGTTTATGGGGGGGTTCTTCACCCCTCCACTTT
TRBD1,TRBJ2-5,.,TRBV11-3,CASSTGGYQETQYF,TGTGCCAGCAGCACAGGGGGGTATCAAGAGACCCAGTACTTC
.,TRBJ2-7,.,TRBV13,CASSLTGAYEQYF,TGTGCCAGCAGCCTAACCGGGGCCTACGAGCAGTACTTC
TRBD2,TRBJ2-7,.,TRBV27,CASSSSTGLVTKQYF,TGTGCCAGCAGTTCGTCAACGGGACTAGTTACGAAGCAGTACTTC
.,TRBJ1-5,.,TRBV6-1,CASSAVNNQPQHF,TGTGCCAGCAGTGCAGTTAACAATCAGCCCCAGCATTTT
TRBD2,TRBJ2-5,.,TRBV14,CASSHPRLARSQETQYF,TGTGCCAGCAGCCACCCCCGACTAGCTAGGTCTCAAGAGACCCAGTACTTC
TRBD2,TRBJ2-7,.,TRBV11-2,CASSLIRASGIYEQYF,TGTGCCAGCAGCTTAATTAGGGCTAGCGGGATATACGAGCAGTACTTC
.,TRBJ2-7,.,TRBV27,CASSLLPSSYEQYF,TGTGCCAGCAGTTTACTCCCGAGCTCCTACGAGCAGTACTTC
TRBD2,TRBJ2-7,.,TRBV10-1,CATVRGAEQYF,TGCGCCACCGTGCGGGGGGCAGAGCAGTACTTC
TRBD2,TRBJ2-7,.,TRBV5-1,CASSLAATYEQYF,TGCGCCAGCAGCCTAGCGGCTACCTACGAGCAGTACTTC
TRBD2,TRBJ2-7,.,TRBV6-5,CASRGLAGDVYEQYF,TGTGCCAGCAGGGGACTAGCGGGAGACGTTTACGAGCAGTACTTC
TRBD1,TRBJ1-4,once,TRBV5-1,CASSLGGQHSTNEKLFF,TGCGCCAGCAGCTTGGGGGGACAGCACTCAACTAATGAAAAACTGTTTTTT
.,TRBJ2-1,.,TRBV5-1,CASSLELALYNEQFF,TGCGCCAGCAGCTTGGAACTAGCTCTTTACAATGAGCAGTTCTTC
.,TRBJ2-7,.,TRBV27,CASSRQRTYEQYF,TGTGCCAGCAGTCGACAGAGGACCTACGAGCAGTACTTC
TRBD1,TRBJ2-7,.,TRBV25-1,CASSAGTGGIYEQYF,TGTGCCAGCAGTGCCGGGACAGGGGGTATCTACGAGCAGTACTTC
TRBD2,TRBJ2-1,.,TRBV27,CASSLSSGVGEQFF,TGTGCCAGCAGTTTGAGTAGCGGGGTCGGTGAGCAGTTCTTC
TRBD1,TRBJ2-7,.,TRBV29-1,CSAVGQGEHEQYF,TGCAGCGCCGTGGGACAGGGAGAACACGAGCAGTACTTC
TRBD2,TRBJ2-1,.,TRBV30,CAWSAERTSGRPSEQFF,TGTGCCTGGAGTGCCGAAAGGACTAGCGGGAGGCCCTCCGAGCAGTTCTTC
.,TRBJ2-2,.,TRBV9,CASSVGGLIKPTGELFF,TGTGCCAGCAGCGTAGGGGGACTTATTAAACCTACCGGGGAGCTGTTTTTT
TRBD1,TRBJ1-4,.,TRBV2,CASHRSTGDEKLFF,TGTGCCAGCCACCGATCGACAGGGGATGAAAAACTGTTTTTT
.,TRBJ1-2,once,TRBV6-5,CASSTGIFYGYTF,TGTGCCAGCAGCACGGGGATTTTCTATGGCTACACCTTC
.,TRBJ2-1,.,TRBV7-8,CASSANRGNEQFF,TGTGCCAGCAGCGCGAACCGCGGTAATGAGCAGTTCTTC
.,TRBJ1-5,.,TRBV2,CASSQSWDSSRGNQPQHF,TGTGCCAGCAGCCAAAGCTGGGACTCCTCCAGAGGCAATCAGCCCCAGCATTTT
TRBD2,TRBJ2-5,.,TRBV5-4,CASSKGLAGQETQYF,TGTGCCAGCAGCAAGGGACTAGCGGGACAAGAGACCCAGTACTTC
TRBD2,TRBJ2-5,.,TRBV7-9,CASSFLGLDQETQYF,TGTGCCAGCAGCTTCCTTGGACTAGACCAAGAGACCCAGTACTTC
.,TRBJ2-2,.,TRBV28,CASSFARWGDDGELFF,TGTGCCAGCAGCTTCGCAAGATGGGGGGACGACGGGGAGCTGTTTTTT
.,TRBJ2-1,.,TRBV7-2,CASSPLGQRSSYNEQFF,TGTGCCAGCAGCCCACTCGGTCAGCGGAGCTCCTACAATGAGCAGTTCTTC
.,TRBJ2-1,.,TRBV28,CASSIYGTGYNEQFF,TGTGCCAGCAGTATATACGGGACTGGCTACAATGAGCAGTTCTTC
TRBD1,TRBJ2-7,once,TRBV5-6,CASSLSGTAYEQYF,TGTGCCAGCAGCTTATCCGGGACAGCTTACGAGCAGTACTTC
TRBD2,TRBJ2-7,.,TRBV11-3,CASSFGGVDSEQYF,TGTGCCAGCAGCTTCGGGGGGGTAGATTCCGAGCAGTACTTC